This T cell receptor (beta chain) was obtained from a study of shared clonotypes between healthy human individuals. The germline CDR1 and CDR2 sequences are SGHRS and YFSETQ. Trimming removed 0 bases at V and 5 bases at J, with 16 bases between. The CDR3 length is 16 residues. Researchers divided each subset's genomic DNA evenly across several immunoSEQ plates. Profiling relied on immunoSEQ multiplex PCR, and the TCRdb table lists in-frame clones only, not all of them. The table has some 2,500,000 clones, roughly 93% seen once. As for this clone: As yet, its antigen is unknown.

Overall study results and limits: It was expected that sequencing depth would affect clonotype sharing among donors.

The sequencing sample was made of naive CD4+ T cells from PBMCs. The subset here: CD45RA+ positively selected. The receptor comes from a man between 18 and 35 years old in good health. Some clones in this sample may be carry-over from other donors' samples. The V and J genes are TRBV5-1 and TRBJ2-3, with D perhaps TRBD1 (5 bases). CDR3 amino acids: CASSLVAGLVQDTQYF. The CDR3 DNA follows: TGCGCCAGCAGCTTGGTGGCAGGGTTAGTTCAAGATACGCAGTATTTT.